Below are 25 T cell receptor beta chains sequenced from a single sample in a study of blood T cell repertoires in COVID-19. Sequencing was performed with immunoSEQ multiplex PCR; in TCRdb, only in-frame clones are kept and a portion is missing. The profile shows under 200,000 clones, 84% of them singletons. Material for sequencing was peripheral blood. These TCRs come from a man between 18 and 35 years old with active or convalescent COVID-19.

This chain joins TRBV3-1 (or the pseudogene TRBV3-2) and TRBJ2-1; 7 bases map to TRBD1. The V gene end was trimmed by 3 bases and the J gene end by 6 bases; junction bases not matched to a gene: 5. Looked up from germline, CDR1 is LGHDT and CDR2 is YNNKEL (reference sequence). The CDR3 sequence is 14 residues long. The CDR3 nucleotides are TGTGCCAGCAGCCAGTTCCAGGGGGTCAATGAGCAGTTCTTC. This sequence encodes CASSQFQGVNEQFF.

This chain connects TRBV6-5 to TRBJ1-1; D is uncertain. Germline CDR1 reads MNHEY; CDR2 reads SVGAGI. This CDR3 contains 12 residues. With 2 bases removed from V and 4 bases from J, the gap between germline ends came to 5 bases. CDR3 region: CASSYAGTEAFF. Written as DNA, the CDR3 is TGTGCCAGCAGTTACGCGGGCACTGAAGCTTTCTTT.

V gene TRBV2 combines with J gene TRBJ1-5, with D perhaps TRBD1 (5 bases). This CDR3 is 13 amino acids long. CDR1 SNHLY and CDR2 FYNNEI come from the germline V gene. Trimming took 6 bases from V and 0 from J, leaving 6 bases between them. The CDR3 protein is CASSQGSNQPQHF. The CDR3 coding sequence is TGTGCCAGCAGCCAGGGTAGCAATCAGCCCCAGCATTTT.

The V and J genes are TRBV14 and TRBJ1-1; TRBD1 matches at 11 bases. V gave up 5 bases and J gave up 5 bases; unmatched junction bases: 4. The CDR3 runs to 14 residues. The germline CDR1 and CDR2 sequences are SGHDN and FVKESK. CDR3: CASSAGTGGTEAFF. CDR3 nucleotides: TGTGCCAGCAGCGCCGGGACAGGGGGTACTGAAGCTTTCTTT.

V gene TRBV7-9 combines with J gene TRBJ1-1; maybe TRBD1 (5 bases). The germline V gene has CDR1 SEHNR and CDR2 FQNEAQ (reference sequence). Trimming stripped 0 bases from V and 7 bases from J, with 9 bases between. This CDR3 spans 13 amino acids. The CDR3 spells CASSLAGQGEAFF. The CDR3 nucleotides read TGTGCCAGCAGCTTAGCTGGGCAGGGTGAAGCTTTCTTT.

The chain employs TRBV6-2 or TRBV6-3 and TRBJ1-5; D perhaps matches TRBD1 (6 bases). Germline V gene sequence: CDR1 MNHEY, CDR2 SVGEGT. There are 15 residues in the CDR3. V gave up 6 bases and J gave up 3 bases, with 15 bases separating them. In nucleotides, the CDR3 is TGTGCCAGCAGCGAGGACAGCGGTCCCAATCAGCCCCAGCATTTT. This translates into CASSEDSGPNQPQHF.

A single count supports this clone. The CDR3 sequence is CASSLDPGNHNEQFF. The CDR3 DNA is TGTGCCAGCAGCTTAGACCCCGGGAACCACAATGAGCAGTTCTTC. The gene calls are TRBV7-2 and TRBJ2-1; D is possibly TRBD2 (5 bases). Between the trimmed V and J ends, which lost 1 base and 5 bases, there was a span of 12 bases. The CDR3 is 15 amino acids. CDR1 and CDR2 (germline): SGHTA, FQGNSA.

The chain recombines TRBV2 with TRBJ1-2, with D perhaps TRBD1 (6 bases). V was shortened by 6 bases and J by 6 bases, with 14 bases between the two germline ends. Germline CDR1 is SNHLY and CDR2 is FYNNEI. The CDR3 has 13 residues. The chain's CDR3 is CASRAQGLDGYTF. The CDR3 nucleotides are TGTGCCAGCAGGGCACAGGGCTTGGATGGCTACACCTTC.

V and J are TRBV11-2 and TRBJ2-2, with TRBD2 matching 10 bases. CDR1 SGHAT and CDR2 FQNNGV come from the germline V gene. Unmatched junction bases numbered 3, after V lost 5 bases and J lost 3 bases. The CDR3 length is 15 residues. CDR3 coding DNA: TGTGCCAGCAGCAGTAGCGGGGGGTACACCGGGGAGCTGTTTTTT. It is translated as CASSSSGGYTGELFF.

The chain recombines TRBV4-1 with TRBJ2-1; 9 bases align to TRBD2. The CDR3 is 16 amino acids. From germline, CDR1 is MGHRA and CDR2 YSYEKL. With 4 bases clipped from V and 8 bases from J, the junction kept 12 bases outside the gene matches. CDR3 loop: CASSPLGGRAQDEQFF. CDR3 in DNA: TGCGCCAGCAGCCCTCTGGGCGGGAGGGCCCAAGATGAGCAGTTCTTC.

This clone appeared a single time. This chain's CDR3 is CASSVSDGEAFF. The CDR3 DNA follows: TGTGCCAGCAGCGTTAGCGACGGTGAAGCTTTCTTT. The chain couples TRBV9 to TRBJ1-1, with D uncertain. Germline loops: CDR1 SGDLS, CDR2 YYNGEE. V was clipped by 2 bases and J by 7 bases, with 9 bases between them. There are 12 residues in the CDR3. Full variable domain (outside the CDR3, taken from reference TRBV9 and TRBJ1-1): DSGVTQTPKHLITATGQRVTLRCSPRSGDLSVYWYQQSLDQGLQFLIQYYNGEERAKGNILERFSAQQFPDLHSELNLSSLELGDSALYFCASSVSDGEAFFGQGTRLTVV.

CDR3 sequence: CASSIAQTGLGGYTF. The CDR3 nucleotides are TGTGCCAGTAGTATAGCCCAGACAGGCTTGGGCGGCTACACCTTC. The chain has TRBV19 and TRBJ1-2; possible D gene TRBD1, 6 bases. Trimming shortened V by 1 base and J by 8 bases, and 17 bases separated the two germline ends. The CDR3 runs to 15 residues. The germline V gene has CDR1 LNHDA and CDR2 SQIVND (reference sequence).

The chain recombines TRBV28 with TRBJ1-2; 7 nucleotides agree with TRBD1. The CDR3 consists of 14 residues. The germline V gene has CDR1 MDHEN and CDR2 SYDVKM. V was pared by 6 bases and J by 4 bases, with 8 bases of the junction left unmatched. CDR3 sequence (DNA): TGTGCCAGCAGACCGACAGGGTCCGTCTATGGCTACACCTTC. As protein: CASRPTGSVYGYTF.

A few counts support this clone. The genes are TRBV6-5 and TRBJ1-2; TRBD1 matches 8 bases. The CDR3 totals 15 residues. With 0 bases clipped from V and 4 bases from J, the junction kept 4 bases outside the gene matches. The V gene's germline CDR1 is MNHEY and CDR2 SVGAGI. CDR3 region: CASSYSYRGAYGYTF. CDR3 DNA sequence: TGTGCCAGCAGTTACTCGTACAGGGGGGCCTATGGCTACACCTTC.

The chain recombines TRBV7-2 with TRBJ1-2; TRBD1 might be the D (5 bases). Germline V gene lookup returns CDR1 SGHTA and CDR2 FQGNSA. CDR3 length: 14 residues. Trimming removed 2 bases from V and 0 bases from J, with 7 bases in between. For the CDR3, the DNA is TGTGCCAGCAGCTTACAAGGGGCTAACTATGGCTACACCTTC. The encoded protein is CASSLQGANYGYTF.

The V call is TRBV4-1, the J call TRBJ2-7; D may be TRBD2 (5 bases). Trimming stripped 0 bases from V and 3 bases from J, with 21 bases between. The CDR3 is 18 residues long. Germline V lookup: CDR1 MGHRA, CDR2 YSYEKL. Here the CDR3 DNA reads TGCGCCAGCAGCCAAGAAGCCCTTTCTTCGGACGGGAACTACGAGCAGTACTTC. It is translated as CASSQEALSSDGNYEQYF.

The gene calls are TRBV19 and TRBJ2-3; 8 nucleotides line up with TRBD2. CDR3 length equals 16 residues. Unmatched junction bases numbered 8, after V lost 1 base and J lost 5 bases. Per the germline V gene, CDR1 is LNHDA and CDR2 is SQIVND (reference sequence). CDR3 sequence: CASSIAAGAREDTQYF. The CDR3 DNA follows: TGTGCCAGTAGTATAGCAGCGGGAGCCCGGGAAGATACGCAGTATTTT.

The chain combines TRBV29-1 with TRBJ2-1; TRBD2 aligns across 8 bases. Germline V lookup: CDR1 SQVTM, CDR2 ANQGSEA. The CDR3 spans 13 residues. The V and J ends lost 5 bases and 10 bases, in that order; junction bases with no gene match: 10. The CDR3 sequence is CSVIGTSLGEQFF. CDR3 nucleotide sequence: TGCAGCGTTATCGGGACTAGTTTAGGGGAGCAGTTCTTC.

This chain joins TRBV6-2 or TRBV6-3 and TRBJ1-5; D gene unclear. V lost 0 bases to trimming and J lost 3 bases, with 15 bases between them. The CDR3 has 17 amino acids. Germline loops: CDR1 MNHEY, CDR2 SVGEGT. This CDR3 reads CASSYSSERVANQPQHF. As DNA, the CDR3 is TGTGCCAGCAGTTACTCGAGTGAGAGGGTGGCCAATCAGCCCCAGCATTTT.

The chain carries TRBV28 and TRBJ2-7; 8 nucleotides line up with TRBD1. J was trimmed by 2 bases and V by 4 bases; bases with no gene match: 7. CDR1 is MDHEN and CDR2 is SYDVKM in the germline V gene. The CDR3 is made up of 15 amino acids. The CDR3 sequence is CASSSSGGGTYEQYF. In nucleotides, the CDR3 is TGTGCCAGCAGTTCTTCAGGGGGCGGGACCTACGAGCAGTACTTC.

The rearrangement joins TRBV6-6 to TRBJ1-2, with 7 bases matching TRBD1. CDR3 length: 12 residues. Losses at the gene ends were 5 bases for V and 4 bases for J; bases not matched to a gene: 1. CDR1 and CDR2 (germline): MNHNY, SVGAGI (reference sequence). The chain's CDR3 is CASSTGVYGYTF. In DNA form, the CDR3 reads TGTGCCAGCAGTACAGGGGTCTATGGCTACACCTTC.

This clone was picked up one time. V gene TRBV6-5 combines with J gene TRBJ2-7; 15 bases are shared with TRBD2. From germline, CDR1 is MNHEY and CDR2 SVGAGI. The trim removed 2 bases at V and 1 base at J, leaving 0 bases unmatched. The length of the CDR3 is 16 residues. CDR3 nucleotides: TGTGCCAGCAGTTACGGACTAGCGGGAGGGTCCTACGAGCAGTACTTC. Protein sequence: CASSYGLAGGSYEQYF.

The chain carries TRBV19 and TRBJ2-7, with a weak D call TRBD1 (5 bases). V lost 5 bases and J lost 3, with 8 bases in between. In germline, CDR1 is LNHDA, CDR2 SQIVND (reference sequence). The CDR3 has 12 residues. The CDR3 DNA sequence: TGTGCCAGTAGTTGGGGCAACTACGAGCAGTACTTC. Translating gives CASSWGNYEQYF.

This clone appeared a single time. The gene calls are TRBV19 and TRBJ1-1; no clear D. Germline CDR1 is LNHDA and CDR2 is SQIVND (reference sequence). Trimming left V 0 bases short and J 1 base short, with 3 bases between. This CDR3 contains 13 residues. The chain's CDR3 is CASSIDRNTEAFF. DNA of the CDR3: TGTGCCAGTAGTATAGACAGGAACACTGAAGCTTTCTTT.

DNA of the CDR3: TGTGCCAGCAGCTTGAGGGGGAATCAGTACAATGAGCAGTTCTTC. Translating it yields CASSLRGNQYNEQFF. The V gene is TRBV7-2, the J gene TRBJ2-1, with a possible D match to TRBD1 (6 bases). The length of the CDR3 is 15 residues. Germline lookup yields CDR1 SGHTA and CDR2 FQGNSA. V dropped 3 bases and J dropped 4 bases, with 13 bases sitting between them.